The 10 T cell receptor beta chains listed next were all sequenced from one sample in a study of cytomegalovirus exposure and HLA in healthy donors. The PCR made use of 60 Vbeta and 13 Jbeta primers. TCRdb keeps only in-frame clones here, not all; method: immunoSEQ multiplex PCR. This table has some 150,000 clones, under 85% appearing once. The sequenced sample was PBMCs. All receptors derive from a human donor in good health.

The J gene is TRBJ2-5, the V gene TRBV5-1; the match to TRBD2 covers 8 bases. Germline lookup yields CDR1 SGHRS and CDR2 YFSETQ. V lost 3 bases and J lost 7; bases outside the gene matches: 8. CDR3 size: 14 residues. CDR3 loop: CASSSKSGGGTQYF. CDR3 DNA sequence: TGCGCCAGCAGCTCGAAATCCGGGGGGGGGACCCAGTACTTC.

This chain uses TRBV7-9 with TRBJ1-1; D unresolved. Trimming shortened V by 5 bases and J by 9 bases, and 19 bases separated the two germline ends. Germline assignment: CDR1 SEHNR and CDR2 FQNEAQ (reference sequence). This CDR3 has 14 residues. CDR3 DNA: TGTGCCAGCAGCGCCCAAGGAGGTAGTACTCAAGCTTTCTTT. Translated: CASSAQGGSTQAFF.

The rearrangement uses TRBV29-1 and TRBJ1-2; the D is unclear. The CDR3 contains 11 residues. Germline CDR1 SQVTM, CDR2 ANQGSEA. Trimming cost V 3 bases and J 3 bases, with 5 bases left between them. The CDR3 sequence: CSVDGDYGYTF. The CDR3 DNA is TGCAGCGTTGACGGAGACTATGGCTACACCTTC.

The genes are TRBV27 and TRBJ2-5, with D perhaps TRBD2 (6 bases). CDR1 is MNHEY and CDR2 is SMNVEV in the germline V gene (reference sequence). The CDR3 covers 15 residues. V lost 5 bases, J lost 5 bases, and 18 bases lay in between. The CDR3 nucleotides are TGTGCCAGCAGTAACATTCGAGGAGGAGGGGAGACCCAGTACTTC. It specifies CASSNIRGGGETQYF.

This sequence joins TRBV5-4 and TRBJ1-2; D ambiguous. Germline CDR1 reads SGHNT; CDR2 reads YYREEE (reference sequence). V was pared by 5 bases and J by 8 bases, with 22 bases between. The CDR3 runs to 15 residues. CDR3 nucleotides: TGTGCCAGCAGTACCCCGGAGGGCCAAATTAAGGGCTACACCTTC. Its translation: CASSTPEGQIKGYTF. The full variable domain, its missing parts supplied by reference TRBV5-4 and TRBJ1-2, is ETGVTQSPTHLIKTRGQQVTLRCSSQSGHNTVSWYQQALGQGPQFIFQYYREEENGRGNFPPRFSGLQFPNYSSELNVNALELDDSALYLCASSTPEGQIKGYTFGSGTRLTVV.

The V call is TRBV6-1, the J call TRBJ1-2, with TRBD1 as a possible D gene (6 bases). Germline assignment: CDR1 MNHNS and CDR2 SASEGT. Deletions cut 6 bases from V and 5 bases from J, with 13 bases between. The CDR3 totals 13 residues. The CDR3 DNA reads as TGTGCCAGCAGCACAGGGTTTGGGTATGGCTACACCTTC. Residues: CASSTGFGYGYTF.

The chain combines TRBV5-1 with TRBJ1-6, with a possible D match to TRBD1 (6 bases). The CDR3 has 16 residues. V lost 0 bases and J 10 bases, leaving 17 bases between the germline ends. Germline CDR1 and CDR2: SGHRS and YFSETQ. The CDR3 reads CASSLEGGAQGSPLHF. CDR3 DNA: TGCGCCAGCAGCTTGGAGGGGGGGGCGCAGGGCTCACCCCTCCACTTT.

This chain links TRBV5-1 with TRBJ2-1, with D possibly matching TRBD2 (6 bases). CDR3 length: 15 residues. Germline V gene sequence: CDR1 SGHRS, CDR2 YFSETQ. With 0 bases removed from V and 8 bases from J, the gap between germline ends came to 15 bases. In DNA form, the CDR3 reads TGCGCCAGCAGCTTGGTTGCGGGATCTATCGATGAGCAGTTCTTC. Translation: CASSLVAGSIDEQFF.

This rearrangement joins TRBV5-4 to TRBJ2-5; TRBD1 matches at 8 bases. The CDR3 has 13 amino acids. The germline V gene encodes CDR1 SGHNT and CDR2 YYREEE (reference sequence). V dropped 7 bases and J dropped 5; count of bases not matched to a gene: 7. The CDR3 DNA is TGTGCCAGCCGAGACAGGGGCGGGGAGACCCAGTACTTC. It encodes CASRDRGGETQYF. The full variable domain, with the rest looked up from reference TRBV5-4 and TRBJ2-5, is ETGVTQSPTHLIKTRGQQVTLRCSSQSGHNTVSWYQQALGQGPQFIFQYYREEENGRGNFPPRFSGLQFPNYSSELNVNALELDDSALYLCASRDRGGETQYFGPGTRLLVL.

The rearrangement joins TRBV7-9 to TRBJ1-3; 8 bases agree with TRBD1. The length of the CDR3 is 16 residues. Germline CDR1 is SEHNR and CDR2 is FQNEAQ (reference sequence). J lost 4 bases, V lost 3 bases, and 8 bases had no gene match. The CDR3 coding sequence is TGTGCCAGCAGCTTTTCTCAGGGGGCAGAGGGAAACACCATATATTTT. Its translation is CASSFSQGAEGNTIYF.